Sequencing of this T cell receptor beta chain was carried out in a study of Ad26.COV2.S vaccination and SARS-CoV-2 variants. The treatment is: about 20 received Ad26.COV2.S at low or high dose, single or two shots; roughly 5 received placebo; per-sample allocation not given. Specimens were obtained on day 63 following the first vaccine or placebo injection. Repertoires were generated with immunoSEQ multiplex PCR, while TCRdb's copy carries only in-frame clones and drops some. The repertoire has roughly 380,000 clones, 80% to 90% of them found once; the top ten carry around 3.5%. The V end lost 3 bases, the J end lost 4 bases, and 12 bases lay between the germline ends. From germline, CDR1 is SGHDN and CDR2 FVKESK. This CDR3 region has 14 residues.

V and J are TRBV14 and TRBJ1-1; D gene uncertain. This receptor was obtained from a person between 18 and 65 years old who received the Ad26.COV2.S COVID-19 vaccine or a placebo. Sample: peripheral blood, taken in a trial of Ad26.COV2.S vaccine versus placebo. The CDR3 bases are TGTGCCAGCAGCCAGAGCCGGGGTAGCACTGAAGCTTTCTTT. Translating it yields CASSQSRGSTEAFF.